This T cell receptor (beta chain) was retrieved from a study of T cell responses to AZD1222 COVID-19 vaccine. Study findings and constraints: Breadth and depth of Spike-specific TCRs rose after two AZD1222 doses. Among spike-specific TCRs, nearly half reportedly target unmutated variant regions. The donors showed a predominance of white British ancestry and of females, with possible underestimation of clonal diversity.

The protocol was immunoSEQ multiplex PCR, while the TCRdb copy is restricted to in-frame clones and leaves out a portion. This table has fewer than 200,000 clones, 85% to 90% appearing once. Whether given at about 4 or about 12 weeks, second doses were pooled. As to this clone: The antigen is not known.

V was clipped by 5 bases and J by 5 bases, with 16 bases between them. This CDR3 contains 15 residues. CDR1 is MNHEY, CDR2 SMNVEV, per germline (reference sequence). Sample: peripheral blood, taken 28 days after the second AZD1222 dose. The source of this sequence is an adult who received the AZD1222 COVID-19 vaccine. This rearrangement joins TRBV27 to TRBJ1-5; weak D call: TRBD1 (6 bases). The CDR3 region is CASSTLGQYHQPQHF. CDR3 bases: TGTGCCAGCAGTACACTAGGACAGTATCATCAGCCCCAGCATTTT.